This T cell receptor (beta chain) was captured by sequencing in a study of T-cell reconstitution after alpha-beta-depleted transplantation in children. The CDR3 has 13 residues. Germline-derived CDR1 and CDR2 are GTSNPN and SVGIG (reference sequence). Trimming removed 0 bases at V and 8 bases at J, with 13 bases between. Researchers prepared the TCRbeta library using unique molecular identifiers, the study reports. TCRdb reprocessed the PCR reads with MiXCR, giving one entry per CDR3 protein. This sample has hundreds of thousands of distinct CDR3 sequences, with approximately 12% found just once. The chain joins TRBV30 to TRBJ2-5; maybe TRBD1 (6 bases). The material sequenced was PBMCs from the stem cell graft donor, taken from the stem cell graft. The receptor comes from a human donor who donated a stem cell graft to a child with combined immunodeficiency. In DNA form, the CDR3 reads TGTGCCTGGAGTGTTGGGGGCCTCAGTACCCAGTACTTC. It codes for CAWSVGGLSTQYF. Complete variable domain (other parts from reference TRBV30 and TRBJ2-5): SQTIHQWPATLVQPVGSPLSLECTVEGTSNPNLYWYRQAAGRGLQLLFYSVGIGQISSEVPQNLSASRPQDRQFILSSKKLLLSDSGFYLCAWSVGGLSTQYFGPGTRLLVL.